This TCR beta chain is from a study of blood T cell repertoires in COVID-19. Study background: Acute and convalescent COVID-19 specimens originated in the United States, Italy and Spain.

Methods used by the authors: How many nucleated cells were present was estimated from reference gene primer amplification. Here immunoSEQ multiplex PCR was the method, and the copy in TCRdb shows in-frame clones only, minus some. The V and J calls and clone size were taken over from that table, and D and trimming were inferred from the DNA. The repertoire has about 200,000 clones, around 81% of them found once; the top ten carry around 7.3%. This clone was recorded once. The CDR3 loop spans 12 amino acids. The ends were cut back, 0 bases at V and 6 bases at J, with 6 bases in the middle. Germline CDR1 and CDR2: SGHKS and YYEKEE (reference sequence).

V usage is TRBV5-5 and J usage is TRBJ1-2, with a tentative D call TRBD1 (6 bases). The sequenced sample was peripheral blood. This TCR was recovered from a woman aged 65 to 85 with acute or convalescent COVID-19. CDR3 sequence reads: CASSLDRDGYTF. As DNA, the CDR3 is TGTGCCAGCAGCTTGGACAGGGATGGCTACACCTTC.